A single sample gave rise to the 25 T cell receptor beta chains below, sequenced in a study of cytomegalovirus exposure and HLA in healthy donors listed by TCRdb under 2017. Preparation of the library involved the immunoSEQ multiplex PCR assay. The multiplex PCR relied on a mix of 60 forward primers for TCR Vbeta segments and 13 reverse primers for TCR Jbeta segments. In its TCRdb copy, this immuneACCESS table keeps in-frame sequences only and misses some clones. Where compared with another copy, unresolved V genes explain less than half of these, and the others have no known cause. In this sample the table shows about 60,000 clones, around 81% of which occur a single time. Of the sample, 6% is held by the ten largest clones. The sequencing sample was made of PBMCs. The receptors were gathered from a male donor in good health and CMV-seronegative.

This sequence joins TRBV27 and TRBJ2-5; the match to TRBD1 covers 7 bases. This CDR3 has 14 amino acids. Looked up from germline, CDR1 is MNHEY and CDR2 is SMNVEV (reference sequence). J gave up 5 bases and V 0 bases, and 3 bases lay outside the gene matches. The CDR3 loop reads CASSLSGRGETQYF. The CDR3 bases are TGTGCCAGCAGTTTATCCGGCAGGGGGGAGACCCAGTACTTC.

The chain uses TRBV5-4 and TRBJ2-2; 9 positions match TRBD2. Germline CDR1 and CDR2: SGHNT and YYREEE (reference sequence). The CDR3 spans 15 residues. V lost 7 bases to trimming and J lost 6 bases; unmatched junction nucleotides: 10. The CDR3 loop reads CASGRGLAKAGELFF. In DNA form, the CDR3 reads TGTGCCAGCGGACGGGGACTAGCAAAAGCCGGGGAGCTGTTTTTT. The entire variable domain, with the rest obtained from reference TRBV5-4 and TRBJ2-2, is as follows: ETGVTQSPTHLIKTRGQQVTLRCSSQSGHNTVSWYQQALGQGPQFIFQYYREEENGRGNFPPRFSGLQFPNYSSELNVNALELDDSALYLCASGRGLAKAGELFFGEGSRLTVL.

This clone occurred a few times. The CDR3 sequence is CASADRAGTDTQYF. The CDR3 DNA is TGTGCCAGCGCAGACAGGGCCGGCACAGATACGCAGTATTTT. The chain employs TRBV6-5 and TRBJ2-3; 7 nucleotides match TRBD1. Germline values: CDR1 MNHEY, CDR2 SVGAGI. The CDR3 length is 14 residues. V shed 8 bases, J shed 1 base, and the junction held 6 bases outside the gene matches.

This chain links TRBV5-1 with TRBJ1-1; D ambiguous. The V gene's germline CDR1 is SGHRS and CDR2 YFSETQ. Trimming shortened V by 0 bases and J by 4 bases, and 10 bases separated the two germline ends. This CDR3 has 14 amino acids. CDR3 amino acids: CASSLGGRTTEAFF. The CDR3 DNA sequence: TGCGCCAGCAGCTTGGGAGGGCGGACCACTGAAGCTTTCTTT.

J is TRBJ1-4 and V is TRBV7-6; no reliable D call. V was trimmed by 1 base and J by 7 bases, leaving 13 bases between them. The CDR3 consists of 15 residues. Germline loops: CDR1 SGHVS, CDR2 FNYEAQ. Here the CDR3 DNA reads TGTGCCAGCAGCTTAGGAGGAGGGTCTCTTGAAAAACTGTTTTTT. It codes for CASSLGGGSLEKLFF.

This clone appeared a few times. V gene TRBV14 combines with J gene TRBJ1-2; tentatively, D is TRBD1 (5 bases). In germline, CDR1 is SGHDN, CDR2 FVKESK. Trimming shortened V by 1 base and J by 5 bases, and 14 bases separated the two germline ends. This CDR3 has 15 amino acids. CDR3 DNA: TGTGCCAGCAGCCAAGCGACAGTGGAGCAGTATGGCTACACCTTC. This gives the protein CASSQATVEQYGYTF.

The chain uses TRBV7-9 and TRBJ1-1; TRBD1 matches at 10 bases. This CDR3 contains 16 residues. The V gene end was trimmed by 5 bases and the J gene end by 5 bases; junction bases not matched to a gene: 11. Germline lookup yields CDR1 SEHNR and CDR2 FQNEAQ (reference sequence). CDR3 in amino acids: CASSRPRQGARTEAFF. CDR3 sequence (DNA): TGTGCCAGCAGCCGGCCGAGACAGGGGGCGCGGACTGAAGCTTTCTTT.

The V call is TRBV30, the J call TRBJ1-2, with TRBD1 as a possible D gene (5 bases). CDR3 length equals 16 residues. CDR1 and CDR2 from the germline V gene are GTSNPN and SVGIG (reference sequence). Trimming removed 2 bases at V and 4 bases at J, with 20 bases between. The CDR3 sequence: CAWSPLGGAGGYGYTF. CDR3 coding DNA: TGTGCCTGGAGTCCCCTCGGTGGGGCTGGCGGCTATGGCTACACCTTC.

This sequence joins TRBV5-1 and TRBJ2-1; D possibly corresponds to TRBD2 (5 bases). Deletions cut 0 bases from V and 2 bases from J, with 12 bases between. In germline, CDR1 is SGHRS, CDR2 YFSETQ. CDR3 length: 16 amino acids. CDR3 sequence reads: CASSLGTGIAYNEQFF. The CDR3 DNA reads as TGCGCCAGCAGCTTGGGAACCGGGATCGCCTACAATGAGCAGTTCTTC.

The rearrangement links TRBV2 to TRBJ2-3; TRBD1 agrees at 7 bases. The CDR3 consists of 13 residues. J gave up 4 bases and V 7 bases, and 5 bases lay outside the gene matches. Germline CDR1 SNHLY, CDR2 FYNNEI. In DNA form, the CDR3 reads TGTGCCAGCACTCGGCAGGGGGCAGATACGCAGTATTTT. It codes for CASTRQGADTQYF.

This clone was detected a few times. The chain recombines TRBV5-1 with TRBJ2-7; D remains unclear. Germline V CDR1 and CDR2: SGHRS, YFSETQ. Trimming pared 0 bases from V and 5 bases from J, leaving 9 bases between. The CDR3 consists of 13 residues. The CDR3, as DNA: TGCGCCAGCAGCTTGGGCACCCTAGACGAGCAGTACTTC. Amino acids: CASSLGTLDEQYF. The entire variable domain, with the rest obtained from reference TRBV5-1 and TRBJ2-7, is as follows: KAGVTQTPRYLIKTRGQQVTLSCSPISGHRSVSWYQQTPGQGLQFLFEYFSETQRNKGNFPGRFSGRQFSNSRSEMNVSTLELGDSALYLCASSLGTLDEQYFGPGTRLTVT.

CDR3 sequence reads: CATSATGYGYTF. The DNA of the CDR3 is TGTGCTACCTCCGCGACAGGGTATGGCTACACCTTC. The chain joins TRBV27 to TRBJ1-2, with TRBD1 matching 7 bases. This CDR3 has 12 amino acids. The germline gives CDR1 MNHEY, CDR2 SMNVEV (reference sequence).

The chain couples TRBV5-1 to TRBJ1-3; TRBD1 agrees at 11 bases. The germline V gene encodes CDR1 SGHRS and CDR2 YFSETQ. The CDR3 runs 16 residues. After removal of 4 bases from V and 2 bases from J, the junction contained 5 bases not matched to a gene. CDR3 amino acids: CASSDQGQGAGNTIYF. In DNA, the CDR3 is TGCGCCAGCAGCGACCAGGGACAGGGGGCTGGAAACACCATATATTTT.

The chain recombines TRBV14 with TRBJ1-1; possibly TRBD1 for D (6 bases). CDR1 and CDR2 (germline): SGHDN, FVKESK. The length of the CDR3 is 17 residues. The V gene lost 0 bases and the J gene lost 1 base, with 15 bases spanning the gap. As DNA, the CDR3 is TGTGCCAGCAGCCAAGAAGGGCGGGGGGGCAGGAACACTGAAGCTTTCTTT. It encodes CASSQEGRGGRNTEAFF.

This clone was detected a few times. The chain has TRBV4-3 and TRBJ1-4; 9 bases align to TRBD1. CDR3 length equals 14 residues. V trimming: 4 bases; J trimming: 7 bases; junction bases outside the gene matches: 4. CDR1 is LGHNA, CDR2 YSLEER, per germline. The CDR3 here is CASSLGQGGEKLFF. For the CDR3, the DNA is TGCGCCAGCAGCCTGGGACAGGGAGGTGAAAAACTGTTTTTT.

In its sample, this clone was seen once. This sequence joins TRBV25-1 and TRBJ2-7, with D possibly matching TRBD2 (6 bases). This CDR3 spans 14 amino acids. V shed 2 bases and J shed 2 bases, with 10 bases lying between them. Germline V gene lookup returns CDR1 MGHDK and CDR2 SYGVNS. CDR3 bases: TGTGCCAGCAGTGAAGGGGACTTAACCTACGAGCAGTACTTC. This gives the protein CASSEGDLTYEQYF.

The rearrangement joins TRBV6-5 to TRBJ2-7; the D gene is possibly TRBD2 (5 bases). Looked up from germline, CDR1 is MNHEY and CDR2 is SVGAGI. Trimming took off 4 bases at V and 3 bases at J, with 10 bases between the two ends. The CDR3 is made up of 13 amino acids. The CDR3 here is CASSLGDYYEQYF. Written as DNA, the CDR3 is TGTGCCAGCAGTTTGGGAGATTACTACGAGCAGTACTTC.

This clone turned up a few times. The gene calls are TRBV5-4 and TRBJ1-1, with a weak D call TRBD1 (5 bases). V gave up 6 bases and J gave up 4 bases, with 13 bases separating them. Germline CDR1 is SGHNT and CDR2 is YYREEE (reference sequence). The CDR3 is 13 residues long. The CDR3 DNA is TGTGCCAGCATAATCCAGGGAGGCACTGAAGCTTTCTTT. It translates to CASIIQGGTEAFF.

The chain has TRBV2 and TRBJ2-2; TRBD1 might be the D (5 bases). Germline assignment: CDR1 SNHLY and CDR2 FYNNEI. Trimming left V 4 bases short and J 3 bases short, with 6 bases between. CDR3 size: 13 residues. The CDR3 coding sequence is TGTGCCAGCAGTGGCAGGGACACCGGGGAGCTGTTTTTT. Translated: CASSGRDTGELFF.

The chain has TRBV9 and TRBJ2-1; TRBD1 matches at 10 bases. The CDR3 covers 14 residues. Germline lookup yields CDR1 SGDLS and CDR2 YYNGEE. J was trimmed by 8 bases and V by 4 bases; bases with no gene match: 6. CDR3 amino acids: CASSPRDRGYEQFF. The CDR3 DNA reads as TGTGCCAGCAGCCCGCGGGACAGGGGATATGAGCAGTTCTTC.

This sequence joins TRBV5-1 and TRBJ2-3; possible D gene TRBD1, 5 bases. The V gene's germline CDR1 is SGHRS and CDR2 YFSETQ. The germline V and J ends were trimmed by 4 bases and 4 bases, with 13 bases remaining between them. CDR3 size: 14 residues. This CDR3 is CASSPQAAPDTQYF. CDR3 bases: TGCGCCAGCAGCCCACAGGCGGCCCCAGATACGCAGTATTTT.

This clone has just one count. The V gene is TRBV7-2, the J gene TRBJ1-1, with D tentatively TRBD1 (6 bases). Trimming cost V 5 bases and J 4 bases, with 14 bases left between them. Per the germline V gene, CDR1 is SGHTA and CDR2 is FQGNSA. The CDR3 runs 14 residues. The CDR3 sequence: CASSPGAASTEAFF. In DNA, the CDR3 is TGTGCCAGCAGCCCAGGGGCAGCAAGCACTGAAGCTTTCTTT.

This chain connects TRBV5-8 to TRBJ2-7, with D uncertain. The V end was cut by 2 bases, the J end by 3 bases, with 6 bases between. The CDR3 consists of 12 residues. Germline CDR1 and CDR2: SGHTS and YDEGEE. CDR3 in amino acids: CASSFTDYEQYF. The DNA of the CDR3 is TGTGCCAGCAGCTTCACAGACTACGAGCAGTACTTC.

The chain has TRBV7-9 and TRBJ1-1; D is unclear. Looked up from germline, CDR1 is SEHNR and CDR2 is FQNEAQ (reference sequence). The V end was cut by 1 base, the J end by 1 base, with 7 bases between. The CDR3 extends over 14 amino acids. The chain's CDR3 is CASSLVAENTEAFF. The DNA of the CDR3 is TGTGCCAGCAGCTTAGTGGCCGAGAACACTGAAGCTTTCTTT.

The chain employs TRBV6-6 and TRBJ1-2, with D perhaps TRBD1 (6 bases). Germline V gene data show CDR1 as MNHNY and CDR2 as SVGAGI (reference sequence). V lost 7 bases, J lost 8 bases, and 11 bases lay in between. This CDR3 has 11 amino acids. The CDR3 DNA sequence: TGTGCCAGCACAGCAGGGGACGGCTACACCTTC. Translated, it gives CASTAGDGYTF.